The source of this T cell receptor (beta chain) is a study of identical twins. V was shortened by 2 bases and J by 6 bases, with 12 bases between the two germline ends. The CDR3 extends over 14 amino acids. Germline-derived CDR1 and CDR2 are SGDLS and YYNGEE. Regarding this clonotype: The target antigen is unknown.

Study-wide results and limits: Models underestimated out-of-frame TCR alpha sharing in monozygotic twins. Researchers caution that invariant MAIT and iNKT cells could partly confound zero-insertion analyses.

A universal primer site was created by template switching, with the cDNA bearing unique molecular identifiers. Each CDR3 protein gets one entry after TCRdb re-called the 5' RACE reads with MiXCR. Among 450,000 or so distinct CDR3 sequences listed, approximately 17% were seen once. This clonotype was obtained from a man over 45 in good health. V usage is TRBV9 and J usage is TRBJ2-4, with TRBD2 as a possible D gene (6 bases). Material for sequencing was naive T cells sorted from blood. The CDR3 here is CASSVGGYGNIQYF. The CDR3 DNA reads TGTGCCAGCAGCGTTGGGGGGTATGGAAACATTCAGTACTTC.